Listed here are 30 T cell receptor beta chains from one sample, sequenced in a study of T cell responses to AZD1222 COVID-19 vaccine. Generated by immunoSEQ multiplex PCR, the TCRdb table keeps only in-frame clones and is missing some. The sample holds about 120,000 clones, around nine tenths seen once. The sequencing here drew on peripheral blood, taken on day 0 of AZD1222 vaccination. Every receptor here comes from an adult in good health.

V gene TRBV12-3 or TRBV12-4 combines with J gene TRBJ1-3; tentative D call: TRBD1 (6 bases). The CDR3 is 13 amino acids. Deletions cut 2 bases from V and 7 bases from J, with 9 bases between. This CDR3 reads CASSLNRVNTIYF. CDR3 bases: TGTGCCAGCAGTTTAAACAGGGTCAACACCATATATTTT.

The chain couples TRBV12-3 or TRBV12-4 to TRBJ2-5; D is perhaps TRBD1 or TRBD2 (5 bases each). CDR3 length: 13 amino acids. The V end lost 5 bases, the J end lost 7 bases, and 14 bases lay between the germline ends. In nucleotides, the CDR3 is TGTGCCAGCAGTACCGATCCAGGGAGGACCCAGTACTTC. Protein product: CASSTDPGRTQYF.

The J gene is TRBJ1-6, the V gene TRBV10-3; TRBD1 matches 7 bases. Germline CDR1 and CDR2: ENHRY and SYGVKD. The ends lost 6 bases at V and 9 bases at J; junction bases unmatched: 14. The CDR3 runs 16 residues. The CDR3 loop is CAISAGQIITRSPLHF. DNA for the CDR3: TGTGCCATCAGCGCGGGACAGATAATTACGCGTTCACCCCTCCACTTT.

CDR3 amino acids: CASSPKAVTGELFF. The CDR3 coding sequence is TGTGCCAGCTCACCAAAAGCAGTCACCGGGGAGCTGTTTTTT. The chain links TRBV18 to TRBJ2-2; no definite D call. Germline CDR1 KGHSH, CDR2 LQKENI. Trimming took 2 bases from V and 4 from J, leaving 8 bases between them. This CDR3 is built from 14 residues.

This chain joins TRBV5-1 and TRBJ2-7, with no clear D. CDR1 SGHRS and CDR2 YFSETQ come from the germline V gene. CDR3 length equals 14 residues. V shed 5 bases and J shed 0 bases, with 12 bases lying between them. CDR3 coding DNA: TGCGCCAGCAGGATCGGGCCCAGCTCCTACGAGCAGTACTTC. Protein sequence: CASRIGPSSYEQYF. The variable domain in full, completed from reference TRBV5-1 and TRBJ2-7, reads KAGVTQTPRYLIKTRGQQVTLSCSPISGHRSVSWYQQTPGQGLQFLFEYFSETQRNKGNFPGRFSGRQFSNSRSEMNVSTLELGDSALYLCASRIGPSSYEQYFGPGTRLTVT.

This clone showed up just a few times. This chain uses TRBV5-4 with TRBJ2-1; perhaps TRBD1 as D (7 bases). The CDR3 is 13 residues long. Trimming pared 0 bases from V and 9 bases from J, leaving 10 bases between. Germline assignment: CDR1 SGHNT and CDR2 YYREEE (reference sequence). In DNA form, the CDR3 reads TGTGCCAGCAGCTTGGCAGGGGGGCTTGAGCAGTTCTTC. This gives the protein CASSLAGGLEQFF.

CDR3 nucleotides: TGTGCCAGCAGCGTAGGGGGGGCTTTGAACACTGAAGCTTTCTTT. This codes for CASSVGGALNTEAFF. V gene TRBV9 combines with J gene TRBJ1-1; a possible D gene is TRBD1 (6 bases). V lost 0 bases to trimming and J lost 0 bases, with 9 bases between them. The CDR3 covers 15 residues. Germline-derived CDR1 and CDR2 are SGDLS and YYNGEE.

The CDR3 loop is CSANQGVEAFF. CDR3 DNA: TGCAGTGCTAATCAGGGGGTTGAAGCTTTCTTT. The chain links TRBV20-1 to TRBJ1-1, with 7 bases that match TRBD1. Trimming removed 4 bases from V and 7 bases from J; junction bases left unmatched: 3. In germline, CDR1 is DFQATT, CDR2 SNEGSKA (reference sequence). CDR3 length: 11 amino acids.

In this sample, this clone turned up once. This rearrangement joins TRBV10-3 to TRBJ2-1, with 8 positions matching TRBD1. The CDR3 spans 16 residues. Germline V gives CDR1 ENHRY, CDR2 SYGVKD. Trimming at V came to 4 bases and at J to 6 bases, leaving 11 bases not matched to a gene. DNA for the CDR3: TGTGCCATCAGTGGGGGCGAGGGCCAGGGGGCCAATGAGCAGTTCTTC. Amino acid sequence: CAISGGEGQGANEQFF.

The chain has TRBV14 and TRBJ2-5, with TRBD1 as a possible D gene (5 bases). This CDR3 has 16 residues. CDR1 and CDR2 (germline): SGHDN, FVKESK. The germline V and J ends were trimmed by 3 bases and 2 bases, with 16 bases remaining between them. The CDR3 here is CASSHHPQTVQETQYF. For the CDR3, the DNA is TGTGCCAGCAGCCATCACCCGCAGACAGTACAAGAGACCCAGTACTTC. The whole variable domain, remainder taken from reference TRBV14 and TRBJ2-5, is EAGVTQFPSHSVIEKGQTVTLRCDPISGHDNLYWYRRVMGKEIKFLLHFVKESKQDESGMPNNRFLAERTGGTYSTLKVQPAELEDSGVYFCASSHHPQTVQETQYFGPGTRLLVL.

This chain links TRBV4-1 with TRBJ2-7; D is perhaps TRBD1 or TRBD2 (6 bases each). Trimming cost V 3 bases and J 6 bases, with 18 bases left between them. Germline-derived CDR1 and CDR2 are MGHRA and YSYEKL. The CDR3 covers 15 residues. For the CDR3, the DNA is TGCGCCAGCAGCCAGTCGGGGGCGGCAGTCCTCGAGCAGTACTTC. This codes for CASSQSGAAVLEQYF.

The CDR3 DNA is TGTGCCAGCAGCACCGGACAGGGCGATAATTCACCCCTCCACTTT. It yields the protein CASSTGQGDNSPLHF. The rearrangement joins TRBV5-6 to TRBJ1-6, with TRBD1 matching over 8 bases. This CDR3 spans 15 amino acids. CDR1 is SGHDT, CDR2 YYEEEE, per germline. J lost 5 bases, V lost 4 bases, and 5 bases had no gene match. Full variable domain (rest looked up from reference TRBV5-6 and TRBJ1-6): DAGVTQSPTHLIKTRGQQVTLRCSPKSGHDTVSWYQQALGQGPQFIFQYYEEEERQRGNFPDRFSGHQFPNYSSELNVNALLLGDSALYLCASSTGQGDNSPLHFGNGTRLTVT.

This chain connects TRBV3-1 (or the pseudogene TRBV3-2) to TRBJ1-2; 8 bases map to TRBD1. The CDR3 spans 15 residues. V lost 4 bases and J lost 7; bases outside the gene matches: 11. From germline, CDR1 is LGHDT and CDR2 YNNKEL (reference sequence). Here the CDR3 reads CASSLLGQAYGGYTF. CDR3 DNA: TGTGCCAGCAGCCTTTTGGGACAGGCTTATGGTGGCTACACCTTC.

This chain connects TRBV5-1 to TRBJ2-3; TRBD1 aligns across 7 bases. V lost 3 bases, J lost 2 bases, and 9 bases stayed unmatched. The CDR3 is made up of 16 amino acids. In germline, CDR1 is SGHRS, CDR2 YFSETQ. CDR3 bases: TGCGCCAGCAGCTCCAGACAGGGTGAGGTCACAGATACGCAGTATTTT. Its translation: CASSSRQGEVTDTQYF.

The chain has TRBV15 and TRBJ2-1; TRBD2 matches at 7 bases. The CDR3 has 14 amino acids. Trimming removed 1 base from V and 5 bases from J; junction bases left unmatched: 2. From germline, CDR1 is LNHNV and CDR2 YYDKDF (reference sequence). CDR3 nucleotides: TGTGCCACCAGCAGAGGAGCGGGGAACAATGAGCAGTTCTTC. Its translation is CATSRGAGNNEQFF.

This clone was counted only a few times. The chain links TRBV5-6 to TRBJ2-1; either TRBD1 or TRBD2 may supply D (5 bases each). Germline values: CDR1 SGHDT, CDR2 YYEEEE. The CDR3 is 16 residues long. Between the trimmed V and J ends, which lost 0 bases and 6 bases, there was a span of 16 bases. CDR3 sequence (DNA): TGTGCCAGCAGCTTGGAATACTATCGGGGCCGCAATGAGCAGTTCTTC. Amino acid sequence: CASSLEYYRGRNEQFF.

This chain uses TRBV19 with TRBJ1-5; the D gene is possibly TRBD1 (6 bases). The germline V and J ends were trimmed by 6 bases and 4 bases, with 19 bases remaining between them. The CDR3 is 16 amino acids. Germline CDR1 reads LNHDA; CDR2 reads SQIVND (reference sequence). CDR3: CASSPRTGAKNQPQHF. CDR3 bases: TGTGCCAGTAGCCCGCGGACGGGGGCGAAAAATCAGCCCCAGCATTTT. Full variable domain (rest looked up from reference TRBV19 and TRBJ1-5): DGGITQSPKYLFRKEGQNVTLSCEQNLNHDAMYWYRQDPGQGLRLIYYSQIVNDFQKGDIAEGYSVSREKKESFPLTVTSAQKNPTAFYLCASSPRTGAKNQPQHFGDGTRLSIL.

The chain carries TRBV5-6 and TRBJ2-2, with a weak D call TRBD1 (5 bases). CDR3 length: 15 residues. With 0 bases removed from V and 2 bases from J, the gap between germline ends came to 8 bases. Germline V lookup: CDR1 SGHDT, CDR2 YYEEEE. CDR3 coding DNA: TGTGCCAGCAGCTTGGTAGGGGCTAACACCGGGGAGCTGTTTTTT. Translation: CASSLVGANTGELFF.

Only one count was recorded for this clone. This chain's CDR3 is CAISGAMTRTGGEQYF. The CDR3 DNA reads as TGTGCCATCAGTGGGGCTATGACGAGAACGGGGGGCGAGCAGTACTTC. This rearrangement joins TRBV10-3 to TRBJ2-7; 7 bases align to TRBD2. Germline V lookup: CDR1 ENHRY, CDR2 SYGVKD. The CDR3 contains 16 residues. The trim removed 4 bases at V and 6 bases at J, leaving 15 bases unmatched.

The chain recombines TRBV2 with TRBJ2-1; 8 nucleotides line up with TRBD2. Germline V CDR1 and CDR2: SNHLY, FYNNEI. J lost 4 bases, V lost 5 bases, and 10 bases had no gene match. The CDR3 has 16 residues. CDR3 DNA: TGTGCCAGCAGTCCAACTCTAGCGGGTGCTTACAATGAGCAGTTCTTC. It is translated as CASSPTLAGAYNEQFF.

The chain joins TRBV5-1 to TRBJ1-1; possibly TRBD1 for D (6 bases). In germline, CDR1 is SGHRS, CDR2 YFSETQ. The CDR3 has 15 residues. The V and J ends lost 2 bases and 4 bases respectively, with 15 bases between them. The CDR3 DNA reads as TGCGCCAGCAGCTTAGACAGGTCGTTAAGCACTGAAGCTTTCTTT. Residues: CASSLDRSLSTEAFF. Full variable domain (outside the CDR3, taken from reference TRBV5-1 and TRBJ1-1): KAGVTQTPRYLIKTRGQQVTLSCSPISGHRSVSWYQQTPGQGLQFLFEYFSETQRNKGNFPGRFSGRQFSNSRSEMNVSTLELGDSALYLCASSLDRSLSTEAFFGQGTRLTVV.

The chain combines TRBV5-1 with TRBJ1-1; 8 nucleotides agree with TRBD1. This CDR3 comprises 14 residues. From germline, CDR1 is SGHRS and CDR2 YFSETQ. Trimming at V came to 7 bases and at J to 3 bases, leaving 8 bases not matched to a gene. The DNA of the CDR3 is TGCGCCAGCCGGATCCAGGGGGCGGACACTGAAGCTTTCTTT. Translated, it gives CASRIQGADTEAFF.

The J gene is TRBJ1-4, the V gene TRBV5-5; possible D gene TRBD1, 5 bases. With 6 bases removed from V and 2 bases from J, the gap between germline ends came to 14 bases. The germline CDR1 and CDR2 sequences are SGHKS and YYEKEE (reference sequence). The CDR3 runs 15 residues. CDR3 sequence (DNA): TGTGCCAGCAACAGGCAGGGACTGACTAATGAAAAACTGTTTTTT. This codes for CASNRQGLTNEKLFF. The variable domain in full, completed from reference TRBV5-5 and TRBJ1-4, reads DAGVTQSPTHLIKTRGQQVTLRCSPISGHKSVSWYQQVLGQGPQFIFQYYEKEERGRGNFPDRFSARQFPNYSSELNVNALLLGDSALYLCASNRQGLTNEKLFFGSGTQLSVL.

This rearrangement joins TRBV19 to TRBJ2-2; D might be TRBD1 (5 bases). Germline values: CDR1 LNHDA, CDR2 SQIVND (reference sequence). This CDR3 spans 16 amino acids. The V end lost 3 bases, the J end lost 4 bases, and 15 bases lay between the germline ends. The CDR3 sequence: CASSMTMGLGTGELFF. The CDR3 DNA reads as TGTGCCAGTAGTATGACGATGGGGCTGGGCACCGGGGAGCTGTTTTTT.

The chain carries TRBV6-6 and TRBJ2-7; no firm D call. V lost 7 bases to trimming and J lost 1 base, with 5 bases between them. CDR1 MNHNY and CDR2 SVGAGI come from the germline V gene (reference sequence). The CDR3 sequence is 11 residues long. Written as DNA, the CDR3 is TGTGCCAGCACCCAGTCCTACGAGCAGTACTTC. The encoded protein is CASTQSYEQYF.

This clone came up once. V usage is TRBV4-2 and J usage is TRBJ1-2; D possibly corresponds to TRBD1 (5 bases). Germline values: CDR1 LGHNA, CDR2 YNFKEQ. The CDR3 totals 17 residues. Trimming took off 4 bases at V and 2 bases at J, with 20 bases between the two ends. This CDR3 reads CASSPLGRAGGNYGYTF. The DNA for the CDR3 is TGTGCCAGCAGCCCACTGGGGCGCGCCGGGGGGAACTATGGCTACACCTTC.

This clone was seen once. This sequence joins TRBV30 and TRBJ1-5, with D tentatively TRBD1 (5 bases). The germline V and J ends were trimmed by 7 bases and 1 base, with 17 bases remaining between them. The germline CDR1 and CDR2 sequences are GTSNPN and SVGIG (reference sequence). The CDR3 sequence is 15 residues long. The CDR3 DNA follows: TGTGCCTCGTATTGCACGGGGGACAGCAATCAGCCCCAGCATTTT. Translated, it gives CASYCTGDSNQPQHF.

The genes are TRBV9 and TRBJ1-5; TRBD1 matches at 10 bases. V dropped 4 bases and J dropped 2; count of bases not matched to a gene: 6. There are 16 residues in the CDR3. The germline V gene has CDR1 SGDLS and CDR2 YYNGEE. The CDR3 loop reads CASSPGQGRGNQPQHF. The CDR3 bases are TGTGCCAGCAGCCCGGGACAGGGGAGAGGCAATCAGCCCCAGCATTTT.

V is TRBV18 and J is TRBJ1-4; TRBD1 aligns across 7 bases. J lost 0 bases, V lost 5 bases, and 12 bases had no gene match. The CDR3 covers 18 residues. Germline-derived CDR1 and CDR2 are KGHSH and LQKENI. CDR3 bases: TGTGCCAGCTCAGAATTTGACAGGGCCCCTGCAACTAATGAAAAACTGTTTTTT. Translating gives CASSEFDRAPATNEKLFF.

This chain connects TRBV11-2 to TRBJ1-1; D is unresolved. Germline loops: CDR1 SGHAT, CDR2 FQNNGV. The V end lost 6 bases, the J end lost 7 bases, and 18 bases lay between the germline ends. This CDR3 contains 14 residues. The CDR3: CASSRAFKGSEAFF. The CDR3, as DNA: TGTGCCAGCAGTCGGGCATTTAAGGGTAGTGAAGCTTTCTTT.